This section outlines one TCR beta chain sequence together with its context. Original processing notes: Reference gene primers were amplified, and this amplification served to estimate nucleated cell counts. TCRdb's table, derived via immunoSEQ multiplex PCR, lists solely in-frame clones and lacks some. V, J and clone size are taken as reported in that table, and D and trimming were inferred from the DNA itself. The sample contains roughly 81,000 clones, about 85% of which appear only once. It was during active infection that Seattle patients were enrolled and then longitudinally followed. The record originates from a study of blood T cell repertoires in COVID-19. As for the study in general: Sample material is recorded as cDNA or gDNA derived from T cells, B-cell-depleted T cells, or PBMCs.

The CDR3 consists of 15 residues. With 5 bases removed from V and 5 bases from J, the gap between germline ends came to 18 bases. CDR1 and CDR2 (germline): SGHTA, FQGTGA. The V and J genes are TRBV7-3 and TRBJ1-1, with D possibly being TRBD1 (6 bases). The receptor comes from a woman over 75 with COVID-19, enrolled during active disease. Sequenced input: peripheral blood. The CDR3: CASSPTTGGATEAFF. The DNA of the CDR3 is TGTGCCAGCAGCCCCACTACTGGGGGGGCGACTGAAGCTTTCTTT.